The present TCR beta chain was sequenced within a study of cytomegalovirus exposure and HLA in healthy donors. Study conclusions and caveats: CMV serostatus alone was available as immune exposure information.

Notes on this clone: The antigen is undetermined.

A multiplex PCR was run with 60 Vbeta primers and 13 Jbeta primers. TCRdb's table, derived via immunoSEQ multiplex PCR, lists solely in-frame clones and lacks some. The data show 83,000 or so clones, roughly 76% seen once. The trim removed 5 bases at V and 4 bases at J, leaving 10 bases unmatched. This CDR3 has 16 residues. The germline gives CDR1 LNHDA, CDR2 SQIVND (reference sequence). The gene calls are TRBV19 and TRBJ1-1, with TRBD1 identical over 10 bases. This receptor was obtained from a woman aged 25 to 45 in good health and CMV-seronegative. Specimen: PBMCs. The CDR3 here is CASSLRQGALGTEAFF. DNA for the CDR3: TGTGCCAGTAGTCTTCGACAGGGGGCGTTGGGCACTGAAGCTTTCTTT.